This is a list of T cell receptor beta chains from one sample in a study of shared clonotypes between healthy human individuals. Sequenced by immunoSEQ multiplex PCR; TCRdb stores in-frame clones only, minus some. This table holds some 2.1 million clones, over 85% found once. Sequenced sample: naive CD8+ T cells sorted from blood. The receptors stem from a man aged 18 to 29 in good health. Each CDR3 is given without its conserved first and last residue. Expanded clones get a size class; other rows say once, few or many, or leave the size out.

v_call cdr3_length clone_size cdr3_aa
TRBV7-9 14 . ASSLVRVAGSYEQY
TRBV6-5 10 . ASSYSNSGYT
TRBV2 13 . ASRDRVGMNTEAF
TRBV30 13 once AWSSHSGGGDEQY
TRBV9 11 . ASSVATTYKQF
TRBV5-4 14 . ASSYFGTGGTDTQY
TRBV30 13 . AWTTQGGPNEKLF
TRBV7-9 15 . ASSLQLAGVAQETQY
TRBV5-6 12 . ASSFSQDYYEQY
TRBV7-9 13 . ASSSYDRGGYGYT
TRBV15 13 . ATRTHEGVDYEQY
TRBV6-4 12 . ASSEEGTADTQY
TRBV5-8 13 once ASLTSPPEPYEQY